This T cell receptor (beta chain) was profiled in a study of Graves' ophthalmopathy and Graves' hyperthyroidism. Study-level findings and limits: Blood also contained most of the expanded thyroid clonotypes above 0.001 frequency. Its predictions of ophthalmopathy progression gave the model approximately 65% sensitivity and 72.22% specificity.

The study amplified TCR beta CDR3 regions using RNA transcripts. An initial RT-PCR round employing HTBI primers preceded a second-round multiplex PCR. TCRdb ran MiXCR on the multiplex PCR reads and lists one entry per CDR3 protein. In the table there are 900,000 to 1,200,000 distinct CDR3 sequences, about 38% of which are singletons. This clonotype turned up a few times. Antigen specificity is unknown. Between the trimmed V and J ends, which lost 8 bases and 4 bases, there was a span of 18 bases. The germline V gene has CDR1 WSHSY and CDR2 SAAADI. The CDR3 runs to 14 residues. The sequencing sample was made of peripheral blood or thyroid tissue (not recorded which). The chain combines TRBV10-2 with TRBJ2-7; a weak D match, TRBD1 (6 bases). The receptor was derived from an adult man with Graves' hyperthyroidism. CDR3 region: CASRDTGQGYEQYF. The CDR3 DNA sequence: TGCGCCAGCCGGGACACCGGGCAGGGTTACGAGCAGTACTTC.